Sequencing of this T cell receptor beta chain was carried out in a study of T-cell memory formation after mild COVID-19. The V end lost 6 bases, the J end lost 12 bases, and 21 bases lay between the germline ends. The CDR3 runs 13 residues. Germline V gene data show CDR1 as MNHEY and CDR2 as SMNVEV (reference sequence). This clonotype occurred a few times. Its antigen is not identified. TCRdb independently ran MiXCR on the 5' RACE reads; one entry per CDR3 protein. The repertoire holds 250,000 to 350,000 distinct CDR3 sequences, roughly 15% seen once, with over 20% in the top ten. Study-wide points: Nothing confirmed that second-wave clones peaking on day 37 were specific for SARS-CoV-2. Some responding clones appeared in pre-infection memory, suggesting cross-reactive memory joined.

The TCR sequence derives from a man younger than 35 who had mild COVID-19 (a few samples of this study predate the infection). Cell type and time point are not known. The chain recombines TRBV27 with TRBJ2-7, with a weak D call TRBD1 (7 bases). Sample: PBMCs or a T cell subset sorted from them (not recorded which). Written as DNA, the CDR3 is TGTGCCAGCAGCCAAACCCCAGGGGGGAGATCGTACTTC. Protein product: CASSQTPGGRSYF.